Below, one T cell receptor (beta chain) is given with its context. Its cognate antigen has yet to be identified. No clone much larger than this one lies a single base away; base qualities are absent. Genomic DNA was extracted from FACS-sorted cells, and TCRbeta chain sequencing was performed through the commercial immunoSEQ service. Under the source paper's analysis protocol: ImmunoSEQ Analyzer software v3.0 and R v3.5.1 were used to analyze the repertoire data. Only productive rearrangements were analyzed, because sequences with stop codons or out-of-frame rearrangements were removed. Simpson diversity, Shannon entropy, CDR3 length and nucleotide addition metrics were obtained from the sequencing provider. Clonotypes were grouped by frequency as dominant, sub-dominant, low or lowest abundance, and most analyses excluded clonotypes below 0.1%. Any CDR3 amino acid clonotype present in at least two subjects at a cumulative frequency of at least 0.5% was labeled public. TCRdb limited this immuneACCESS table to in-frame rearrangements with V and J called. A share of clones is missing; checked studies link under half to unresolved V genes, and the rest is unexplained. The V and J calls and clone size were taken over from that table, and D and trimming were inferred from the DNA. The sample table lists about 38,000 clones, roughly 88% of them with a count of one. The top ten clonotypes cover 11% of the sample.

This entry belongs to a study of CD8 T cells in acute hepatitis C reinfection (dated by TCRdb to about 2021). Turning to the overall study: The TCRbeta repertoire of CD8+ T cells specific for the HCV NS3-1073 epitope was profiled during acute infection and after viral clearance. Paired acute and follow-up samples were contributed by four spontaneous resolvers. On the study overall, not on this receptor specifically: High diversity was observed in NS3-1073 specific repertoires, and no significant differences in diversity were found between acute resolver, follow-up resolver and acute chronic samples. Because bulk sequencing was performed on the TCRbeta chain only, alphabeta pairing of public clonotypes could not be determined. Few CDR3 sequences were shared with other epitopes, and differences in sequencing approaches may have limited exact matching. Chronically infected subjects had no follow-up repertoires because NS3-1073 specific cells were too rare to sort. Regardless of outcome, approximately 13 public clonotypes were found, and one public clonotype used V04-02/J02-02. TRBV04 and TRBV06 gene families were preferentially used in all groups, and this usage was not explained by overrepresentation in the naive pool.

Interpreted using the paper, the time point label stands for: naive CD8 control sorted from an acute-time-point sample. Enrolled in the Montreal Hepatitis C Cohort (HEPCO) in Canada, the donors were people who inject drugs, and these donors were followed every 3 months. A positive HCV RNA or antibody test that followed a negative test within the previous 24 weeks was the definition used for acute primary HCV infection. CD3, CD8 and CD45RO antibodies were used for surface staining, and dead cells were excluded with an aqua fixable dye. The cohort included 7 to 9 spontaneous resolvers, defined as subjects with HCV RNA clearance within 24 weeks. Negative selection by means of the MACS CD8+ T cell Isolation Kit yielded CD8+ T cells from peripheral blood mononuclear cells recovered from cryopreservation by thawing. Sorting of the cells was done on a BD FACSAria II cell sorter. The CDR3 sequence holds 16 residues, the cysteine and phenylalanine included. The retained sequence is limited to the CDR3, 48 bases, with the frame set at the first base. Taken from the germline V gene, the CDR1 and CDR2 loops are SGHVS and FQNEAQ. After removal of 7 bases from V and 0 bases from J, the junction retains 7 bases not matched to a gene.

The V and J genes are TRBV7-8 and TRBJ1-2; 11 central nucleotides agree with TRBD1. Sequencing was done on a sample of naive CD8+ T cells from PBMCs. This specimen's cell subset or site label, interpreted: sorted total naive CD45RO-negative CD8+ T cells. This TCR was sampled from a woman younger than 35 who spontaneously cleared hepatitis C infection. The DNA is as follows: TGTGCCAGCACCCAGGACAGGGGGCCTGCTAACTATGGCTACACCTTC. Translated, this gives CASTQDRGPANYGYTF.